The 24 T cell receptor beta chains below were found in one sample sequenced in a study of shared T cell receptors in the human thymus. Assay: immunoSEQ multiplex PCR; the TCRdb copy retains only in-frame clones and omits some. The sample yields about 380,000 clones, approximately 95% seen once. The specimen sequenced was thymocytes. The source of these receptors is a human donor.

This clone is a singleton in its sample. The CDR3 nucleotides read TGTGCCAGCAGCTTAGGTAGCGGGAGATCCTACAATGAGCAGTTCTTC. This sequence encodes CASSLGSGRSYNEQFF. The chain uses TRBV5-4 and TRBJ2-1; 9 bases are a match to TRBD2. V shed 2 bases and J 1 base; nucleotides not matched to a gene: 4. There are 16 residues in the CDR3. Looked up from germline, CDR1 is SGHNT and CDR2 is YYREEE (reference sequence).

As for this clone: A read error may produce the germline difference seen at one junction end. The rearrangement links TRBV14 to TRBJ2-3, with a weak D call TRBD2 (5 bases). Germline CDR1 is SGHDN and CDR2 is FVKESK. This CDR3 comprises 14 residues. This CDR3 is CASSQDPRADTQYF. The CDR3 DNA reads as TGTGCCAGCAGCCAAGACCCGCGGGCAGACACGCAGTATTTT.

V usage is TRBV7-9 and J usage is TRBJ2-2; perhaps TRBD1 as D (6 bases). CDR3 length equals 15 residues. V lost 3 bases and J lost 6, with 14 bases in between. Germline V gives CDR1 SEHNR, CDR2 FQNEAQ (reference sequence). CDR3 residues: CASSLRATGPGELFF. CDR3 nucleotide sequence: TGTGCCAGCAGCTTGCGCGCGACAGGCCCCGGGGAGCTGTTTTTT.

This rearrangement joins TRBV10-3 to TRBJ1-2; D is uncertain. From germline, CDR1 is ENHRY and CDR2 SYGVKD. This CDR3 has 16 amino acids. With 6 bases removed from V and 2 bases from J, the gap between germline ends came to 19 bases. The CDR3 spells CAIRESNRITNYGYTF. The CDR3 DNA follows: TGTGCCATCAGAGAGAGTAACAGAATTACGAACTATGGCTACACCTTC.

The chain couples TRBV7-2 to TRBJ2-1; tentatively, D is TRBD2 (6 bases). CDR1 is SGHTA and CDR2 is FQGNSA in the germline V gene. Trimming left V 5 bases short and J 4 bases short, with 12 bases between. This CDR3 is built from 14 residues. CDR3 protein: CASSPFGRYNEQFF. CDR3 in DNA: TGTGCCAGCAGCCCCTTTGGGAGGTACAATGAGCAGTTCTTC.

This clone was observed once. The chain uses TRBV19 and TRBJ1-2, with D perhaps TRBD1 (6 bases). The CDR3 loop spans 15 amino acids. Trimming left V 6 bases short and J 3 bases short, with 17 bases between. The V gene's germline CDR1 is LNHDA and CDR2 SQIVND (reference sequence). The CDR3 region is CASRPFTGSHYGYTF. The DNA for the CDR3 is TGTGCCAGTAGACCCTTTACAGGGTCCCACTATGGCTACACCTTC.

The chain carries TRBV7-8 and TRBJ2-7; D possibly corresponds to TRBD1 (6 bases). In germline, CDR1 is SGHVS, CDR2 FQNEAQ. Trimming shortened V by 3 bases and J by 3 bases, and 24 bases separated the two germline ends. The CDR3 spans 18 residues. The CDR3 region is CASSLWGKRGSHRYEQYF. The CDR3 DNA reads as TGTGCCAGCAGCTTGTGGGGAAAAAGGGGGTCCCACCGCTACGAGCAGTACTTC.

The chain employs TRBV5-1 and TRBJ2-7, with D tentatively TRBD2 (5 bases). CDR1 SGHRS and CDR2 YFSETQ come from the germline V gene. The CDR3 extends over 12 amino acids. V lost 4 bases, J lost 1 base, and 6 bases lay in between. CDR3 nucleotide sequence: TGCGCCAGCAGCCGGGATTCCTACGAGCAGTACTTC. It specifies CASSRDSYEQYF.

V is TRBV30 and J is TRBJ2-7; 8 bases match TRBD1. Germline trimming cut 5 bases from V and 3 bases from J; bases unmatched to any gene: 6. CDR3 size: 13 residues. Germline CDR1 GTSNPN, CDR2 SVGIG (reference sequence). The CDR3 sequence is CAWYDRGGYEQYF. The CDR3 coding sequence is TGTGCCTGGTATGACAGGGGAGGCTACGAGCAGTACTTC.

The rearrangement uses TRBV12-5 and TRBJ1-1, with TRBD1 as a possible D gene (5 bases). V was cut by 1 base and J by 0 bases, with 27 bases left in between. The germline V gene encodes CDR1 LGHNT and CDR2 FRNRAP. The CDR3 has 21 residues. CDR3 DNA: TGTGCTAGTGGTTTGGCCAGGTACTTTACCGGGACGGATACTCTGAACACTGAAGCTTTCTTT. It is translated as CASGLARYFTGTDTLNTEAFF.

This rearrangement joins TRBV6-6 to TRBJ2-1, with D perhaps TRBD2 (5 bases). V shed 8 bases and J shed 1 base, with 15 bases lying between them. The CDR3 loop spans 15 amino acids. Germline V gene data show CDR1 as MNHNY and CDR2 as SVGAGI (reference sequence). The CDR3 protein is CASGPTADSYNEQFF. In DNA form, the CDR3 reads TGTGCCAGCGGCCCCACAGCGGATTCCTACAATGAGCAGTTCTTC.

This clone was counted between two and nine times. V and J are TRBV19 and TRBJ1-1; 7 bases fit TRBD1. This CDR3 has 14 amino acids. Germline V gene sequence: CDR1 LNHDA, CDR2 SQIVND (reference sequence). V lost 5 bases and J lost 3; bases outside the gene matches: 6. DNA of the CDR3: TGTGCCAGTAGTCTCCGGACAGGTGACACTGAAGCTTTCTTT. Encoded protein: CASSLRTGDTEAFF.

DNA for the CDR3: TGTGCCAGCCGCAGGGTACCCACAGATACGCAGTATTTT. Translated, it gives CASRRVPTDTQYF. This rearrangement joins TRBV6-6 to TRBJ2-3; the D gene is possibly TRBD1 (5 bases). CDR3 length: 13 amino acids. Germline values: CDR1 MNHNY, CDR2 SVGAGI (reference sequence). Trimming pared 8 bases from V and 2 bases from J, leaving 11 bases between.

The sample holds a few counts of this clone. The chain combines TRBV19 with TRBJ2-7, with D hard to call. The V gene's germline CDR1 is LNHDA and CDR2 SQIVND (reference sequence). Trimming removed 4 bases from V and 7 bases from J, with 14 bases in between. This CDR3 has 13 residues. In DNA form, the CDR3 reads TGTGCCAGTAGTAATCGTGGGATGGGGGAGCAGTACTTC. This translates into CASSNRGMGEQYF.

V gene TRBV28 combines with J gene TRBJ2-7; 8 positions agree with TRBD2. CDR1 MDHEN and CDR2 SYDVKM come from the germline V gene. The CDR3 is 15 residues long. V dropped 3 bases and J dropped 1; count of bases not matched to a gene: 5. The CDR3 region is CASSLSGGGSYEQYF. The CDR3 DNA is TGTGCCAGCAGTTTGTCGGGAGGGGGATCCTACGAGCAGTACTTC.

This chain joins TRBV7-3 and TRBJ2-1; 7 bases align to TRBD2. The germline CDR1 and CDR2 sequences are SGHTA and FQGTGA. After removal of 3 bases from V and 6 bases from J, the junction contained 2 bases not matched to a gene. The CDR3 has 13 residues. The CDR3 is CASSFTSANEQFF. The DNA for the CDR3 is TGTGCCAGCAGCTTCACTAGCGCCAATGAGCAGTTCTTC.

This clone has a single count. In nucleotides, the CDR3 is TGTGCCAGCAGTTACGAGGATCCGGCTGGAAACACCATATATTTT. It codes for CASSYEDPAGNTIYF. The V call is TRBV6-6, the J call TRBJ1-3; D unclear. V lost 2 bases and J lost 2, with 10 bases in between. From germline, CDR1 is MNHNY and CDR2 SVGAGI (reference sequence). The CDR3 length is 15 residues.

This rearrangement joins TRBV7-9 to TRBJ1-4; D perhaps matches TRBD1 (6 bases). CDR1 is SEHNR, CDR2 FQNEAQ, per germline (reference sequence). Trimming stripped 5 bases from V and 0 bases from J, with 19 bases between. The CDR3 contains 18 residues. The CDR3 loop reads CASSLLGGRGTTNEKLFF. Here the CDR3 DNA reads TGTGCCAGCAGCCTCCTGGGGGGAAGGGGGACAACTAATGAAAAACTGTTTTTT. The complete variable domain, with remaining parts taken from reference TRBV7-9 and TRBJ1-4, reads DTGVSQNPRHKITKRGQNVTFRCDPISEHNRLYWYRQTLGQGPEFLTYFQNEAQLEKSRLLSDRFSAERPKGSFSTLEIQRTEQGDSAMYLCASSLLGGRGTTNEKLFFGSGTQLSVL.

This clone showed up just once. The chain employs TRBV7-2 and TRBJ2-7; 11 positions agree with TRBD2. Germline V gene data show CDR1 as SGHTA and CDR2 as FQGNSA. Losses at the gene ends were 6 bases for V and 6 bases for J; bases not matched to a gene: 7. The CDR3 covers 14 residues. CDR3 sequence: CASSYGTSGSEQYF. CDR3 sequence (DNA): TGTGCCAGCAGTTACGGGACTAGCGGAAGCGAGCAGTACTTC.

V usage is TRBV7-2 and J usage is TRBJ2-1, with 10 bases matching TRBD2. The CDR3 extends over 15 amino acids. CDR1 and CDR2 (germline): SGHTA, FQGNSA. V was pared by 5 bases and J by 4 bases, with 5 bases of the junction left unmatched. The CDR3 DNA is TGTGCCAGCAGCCTGGGACTAGCGTCTTACAATGAGCAGTTCTTC. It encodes CASSLGLASYNEQFF.

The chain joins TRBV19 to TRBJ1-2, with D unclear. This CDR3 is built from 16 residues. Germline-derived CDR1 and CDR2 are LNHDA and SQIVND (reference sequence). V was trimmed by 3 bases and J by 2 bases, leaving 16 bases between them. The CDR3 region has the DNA TGTGCCAGTAGTATGCCTACGCGGGGAACAAACTATGGCTACACCTTC. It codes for CASSMPTRGTNYGYTF. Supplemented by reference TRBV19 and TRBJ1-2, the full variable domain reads DGGITQSPKYLFRKEGQNVTLSCEQNLNHDAMYWYRQDPGQGLRLIYYSQIVNDFQKGDIAEGYSVSREKKESFPLTVTSAQKNPTAFYLCASSMPTRGTNYGYTFGSGTRLTVV.

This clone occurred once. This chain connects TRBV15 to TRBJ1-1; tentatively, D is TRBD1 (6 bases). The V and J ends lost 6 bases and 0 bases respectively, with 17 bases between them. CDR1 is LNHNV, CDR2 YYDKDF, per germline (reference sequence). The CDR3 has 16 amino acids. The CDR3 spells CATRDGGGVMNTEAFF. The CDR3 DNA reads TGTGCCACCAGAGATGGGGGCGGCGTCATGAACACTGAAGCTTTCTTT.

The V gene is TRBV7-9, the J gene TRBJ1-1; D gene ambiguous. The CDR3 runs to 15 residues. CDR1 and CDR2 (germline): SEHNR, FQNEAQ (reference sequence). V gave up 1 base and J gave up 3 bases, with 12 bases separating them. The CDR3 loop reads CASSLGGISYTEAFF. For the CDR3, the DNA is TGTGCCAGCAGCTTAGGAGGGATCTCGTACACTGAAGCTTTCTTT. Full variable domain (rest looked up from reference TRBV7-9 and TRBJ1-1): DTGVSQNPRHKITKRGQNVTFRCDPISEHNRLYWYRQTLGQGPEFLTYFQNEAQLEKSRLLSDRFSAERPKGSFSTLEIQRTEQGDSAMYLCASSLGGISYTEAFFGQGTRLTVV.

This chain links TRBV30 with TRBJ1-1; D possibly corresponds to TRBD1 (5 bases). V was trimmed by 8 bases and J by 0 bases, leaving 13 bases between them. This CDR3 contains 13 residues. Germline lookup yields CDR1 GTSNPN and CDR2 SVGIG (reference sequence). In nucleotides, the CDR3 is TGTGCCGGAAGACAGCCGATGAACACTGAAGCTTTCTTT. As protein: CAGRQPMNTEAFF.